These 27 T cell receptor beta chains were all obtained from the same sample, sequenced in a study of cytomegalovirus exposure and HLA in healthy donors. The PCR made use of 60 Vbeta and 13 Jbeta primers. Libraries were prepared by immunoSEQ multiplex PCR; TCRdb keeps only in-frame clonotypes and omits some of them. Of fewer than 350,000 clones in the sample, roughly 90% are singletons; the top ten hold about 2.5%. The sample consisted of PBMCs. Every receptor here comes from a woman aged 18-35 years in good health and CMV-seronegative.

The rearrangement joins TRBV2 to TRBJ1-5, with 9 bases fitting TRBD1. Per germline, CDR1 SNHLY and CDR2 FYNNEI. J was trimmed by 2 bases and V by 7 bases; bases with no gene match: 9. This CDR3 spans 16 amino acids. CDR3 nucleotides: TGTGCCAGCATGGGACAAACAGGGGGCGGCAATCAGCCCCAGCATTTT. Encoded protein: CASMGQTGGGNQPQHF.

The CDR3 is CASSFEGVSTYEQYF. DNA for the CDR3: TGTGCCAGCAGCTTTGAGGGGGTCTCTACCTACGAGCAGTACTTC. The V gene is TRBV7-9, the J gene TRBJ2-7; D possibly corresponds to TRBD1 (6 bases). This CDR3 comprises 15 residues. Germline V gene sequence: CDR1 SEHNR, CDR2 FQNEAQ (reference sequence). V gave up 3 bases and J gave up 2 bases, with 14 bases separating them.

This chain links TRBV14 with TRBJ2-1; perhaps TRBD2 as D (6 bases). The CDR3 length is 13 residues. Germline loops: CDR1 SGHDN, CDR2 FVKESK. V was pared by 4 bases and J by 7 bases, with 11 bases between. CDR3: CASSLVGGNEQFF. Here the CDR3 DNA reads TGTGCCAGCAGCCTCGTGGGGGGAAATGAGCAGTTCTTC.

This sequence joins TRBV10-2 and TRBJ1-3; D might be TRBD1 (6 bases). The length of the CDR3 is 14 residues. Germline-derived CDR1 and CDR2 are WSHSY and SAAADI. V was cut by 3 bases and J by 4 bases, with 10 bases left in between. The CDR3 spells CASSDRGAGNTIYF. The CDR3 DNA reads TGCGCCAGCAGTGATCGGGGGGCGGGAAACACCATATATTTT.

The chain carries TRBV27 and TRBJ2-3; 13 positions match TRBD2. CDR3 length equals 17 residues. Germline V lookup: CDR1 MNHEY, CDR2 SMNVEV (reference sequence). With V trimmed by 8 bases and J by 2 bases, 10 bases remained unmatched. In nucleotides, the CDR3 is TGTGCCAGCGCCCCGCGACTAGCGGGGGGTACCACAGATACGCAGTATTTT. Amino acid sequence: CASAPRLAGGTTDTQYF.

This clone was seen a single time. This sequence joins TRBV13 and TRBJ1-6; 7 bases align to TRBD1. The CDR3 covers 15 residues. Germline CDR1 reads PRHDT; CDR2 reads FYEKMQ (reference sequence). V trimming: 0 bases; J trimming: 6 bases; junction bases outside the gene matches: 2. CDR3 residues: CASSLGTGVNSPLHF. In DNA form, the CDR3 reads TGTGCCAGCAGCTTAGGTACAGGGGTTAATTCACCCCTCCACTTT. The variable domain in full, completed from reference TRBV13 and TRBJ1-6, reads AAGVIQSPRHLIKEKRETATLKCYPIPRHDTVYWYQQGPGQDPQFLISFYEKMQSDKGSIPDRFSAQQFSDYHSELNMSSLELGDSALYFCASSLGTGVNSPLHFGNGTRLTVT.

The CDR3 nucleotides are TGTGCCAGTAGTATAGGACAGGGCGTCGTTTATGGCTACACCTTC. Encoded protein: CASSIGQGVVYGYTF. The chain links TRBV19 to TRBJ1-2, with 7 nucleotides matching TRBD1. The CDR3 runs 15 residues. Germline V gene lookup returns CDR1 LNHDA and CDR2 SQIVND (reference sequence). V lost 1 base and J lost 5; bases outside the gene matches: 7.

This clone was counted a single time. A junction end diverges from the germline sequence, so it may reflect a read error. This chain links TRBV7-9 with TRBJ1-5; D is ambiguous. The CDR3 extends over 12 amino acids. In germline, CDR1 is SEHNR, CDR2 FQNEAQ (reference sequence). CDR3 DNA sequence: TGTTCCAGCAGAGAGGACAATCAGCCCCAGCATTTT. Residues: CSSREDNQPQHF.

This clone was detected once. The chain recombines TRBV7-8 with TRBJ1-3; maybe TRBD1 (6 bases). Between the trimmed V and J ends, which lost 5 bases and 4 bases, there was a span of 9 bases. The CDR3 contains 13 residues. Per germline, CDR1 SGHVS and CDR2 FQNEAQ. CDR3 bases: TGTGCCAGCAGCCGACAGGTCGGAAACACCATATATTTT. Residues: CASSRQVGNTIYF.

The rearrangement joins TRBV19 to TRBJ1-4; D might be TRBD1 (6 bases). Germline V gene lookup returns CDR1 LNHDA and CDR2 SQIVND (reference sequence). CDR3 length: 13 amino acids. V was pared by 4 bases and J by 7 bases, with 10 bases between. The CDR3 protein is CASSRQGSEKLFF. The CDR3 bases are TGTGCCAGTAGTAGGCAGGGGAGTGAAAAACTGTTTTTT.

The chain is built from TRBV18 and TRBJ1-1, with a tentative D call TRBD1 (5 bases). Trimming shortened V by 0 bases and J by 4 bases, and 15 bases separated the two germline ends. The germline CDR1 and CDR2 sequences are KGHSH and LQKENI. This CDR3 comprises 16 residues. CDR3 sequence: CASSPPGRRGSTEAFF. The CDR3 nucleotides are TGTGCCAGCTCACCACCGGGAAGAAGGGGTAGCACTGAAGCTTTCTTT.

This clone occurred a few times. CDR3 DNA: TGTGCCAGCAGGGGGACAGTGAACACCGGGGAGCTGTTTTTT. Its protein is CASRGTVNTGELFF. The V gene is TRBV6-6, the J gene TRBJ2-2; 7 bases match TRBD1. CDR3 length equals 14 residues. The junction had 2 bases not matched to a gene; V was cut back by 6 bases and J by 1 base. Looked up from germline, CDR1 is MNHNY and CDR2 is SVGAGI (reference sequence).

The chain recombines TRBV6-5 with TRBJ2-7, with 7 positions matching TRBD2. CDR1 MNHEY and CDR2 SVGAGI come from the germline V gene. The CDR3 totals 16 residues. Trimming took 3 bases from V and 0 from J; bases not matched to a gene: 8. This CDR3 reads CASSYSSAGVSYEQYF. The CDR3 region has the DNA TGTGCCAGCAGTTATTCCTCGGCGGGGGTCTCCTACGAGCAGTACTTC.

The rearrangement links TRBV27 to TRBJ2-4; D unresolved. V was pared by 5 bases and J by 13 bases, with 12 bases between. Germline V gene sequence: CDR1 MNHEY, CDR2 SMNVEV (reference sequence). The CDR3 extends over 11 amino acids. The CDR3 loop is CASSMTAGQYF. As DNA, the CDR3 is TGTGCCAGCAGTATGACTGCTGGGCAGTACTTC.

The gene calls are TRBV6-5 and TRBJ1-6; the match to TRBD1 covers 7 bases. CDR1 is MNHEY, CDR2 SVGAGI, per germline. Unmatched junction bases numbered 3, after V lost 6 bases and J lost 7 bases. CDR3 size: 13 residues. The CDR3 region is CASRGQLNSPLHF. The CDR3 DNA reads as TGTGCCAGCAGGGGACAGCTGAATTCACCCCTCCACTTT.

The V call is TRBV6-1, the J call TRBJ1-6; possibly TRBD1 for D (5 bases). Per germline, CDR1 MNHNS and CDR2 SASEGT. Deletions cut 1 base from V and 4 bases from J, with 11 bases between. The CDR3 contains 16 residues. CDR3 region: CASSEVGADYNSPLHF. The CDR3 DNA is TGTGCCAGCAGTGAAGTAGGGGCGGATTATAATTCACCCCTCCACTTT.

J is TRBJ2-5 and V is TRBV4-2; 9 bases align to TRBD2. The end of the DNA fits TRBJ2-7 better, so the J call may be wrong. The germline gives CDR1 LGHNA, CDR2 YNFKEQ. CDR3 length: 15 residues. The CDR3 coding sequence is TGTGCCAGCAGCCAAGAGTTAGCGGGGGCGTACGAGCAGTACTTC. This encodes CASSQELAGAYEQYF.

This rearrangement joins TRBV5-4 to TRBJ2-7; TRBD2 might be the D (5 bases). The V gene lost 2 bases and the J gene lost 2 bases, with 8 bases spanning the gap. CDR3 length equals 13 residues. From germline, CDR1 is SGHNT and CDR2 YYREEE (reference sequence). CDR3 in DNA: TGTGCCAGCAGCTTCATCGGGACCTACGAGCAGTACTTC. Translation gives CASSFIGTYEQYF.

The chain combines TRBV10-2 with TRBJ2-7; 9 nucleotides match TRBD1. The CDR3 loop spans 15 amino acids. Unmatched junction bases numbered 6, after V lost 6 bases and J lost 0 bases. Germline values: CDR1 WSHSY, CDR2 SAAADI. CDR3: CASRSGTGSSYEQYF. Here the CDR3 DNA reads TGCGCCAGCAGGTCCGGGACAGGGAGCTCCTACGAGCAGTACTTC.

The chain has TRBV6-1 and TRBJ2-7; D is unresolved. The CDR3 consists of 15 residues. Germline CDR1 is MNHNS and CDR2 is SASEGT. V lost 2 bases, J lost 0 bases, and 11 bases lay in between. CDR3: CASSELLGRSYEQYF. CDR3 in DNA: TGTGCCAGCAGTGAACTGCTCGGTCGCTCCTACGAGCAGTACTTC.

The CDR3 loop is CAGRGSGQPQHF. The CDR3 region has the DNA TGTGCCGGGCGGGGGTCAGGTCAGCCCCAGCATTTT. The rearrangement uses TRBV2 and TRBJ1-5; tentatively, D is TRBD1 (5 bases). V lost 11 bases and J lost 6, with 14 bases in between. Germline V gene sequence: CDR1 SNHLY, CDR2 FYNNEI. CDR3 length equals 12 residues.

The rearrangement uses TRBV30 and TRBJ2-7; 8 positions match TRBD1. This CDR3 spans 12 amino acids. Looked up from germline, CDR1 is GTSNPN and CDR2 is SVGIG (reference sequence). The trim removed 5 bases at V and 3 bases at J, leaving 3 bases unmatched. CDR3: CAWGTGSYEQYF. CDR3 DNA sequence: TGTGCCTGGGGGACAGGAAGCTACGAGCAGTACTTC.

CDR3 nucleotides: TGTGCCAGTAGTAGCCCCGGACAGCCGACTGTCTATGGCTACACCTTC. Translated: CASSSPGQPTVYGYTF. The chain joins TRBV19 to TRBJ1-2, with D maybe TRBD1 (6 bases). The CDR3 sequence is 16 residues long. V was pared by 4 bases and J by 4 bases, with 19 bases between. Germline lookup yields CDR1 LNHDA and CDR2 SQIVND (reference sequence).

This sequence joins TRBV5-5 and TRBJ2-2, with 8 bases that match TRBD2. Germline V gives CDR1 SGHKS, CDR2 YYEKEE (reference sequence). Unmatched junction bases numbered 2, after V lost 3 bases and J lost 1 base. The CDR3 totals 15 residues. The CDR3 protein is CASSWSGGNTGELFF. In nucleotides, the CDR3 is TGTGCCAGCAGCTGGAGCGGGGGGAACACCGGGGAGCTGTTTTTT.

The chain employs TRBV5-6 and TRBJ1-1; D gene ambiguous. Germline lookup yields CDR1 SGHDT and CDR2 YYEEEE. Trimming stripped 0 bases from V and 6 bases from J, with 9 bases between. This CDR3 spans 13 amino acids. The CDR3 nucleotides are TGTGCCAGCAGCTTGGGAGGGATGCCTGAAGCTTTCTTT. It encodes CASSLGGMPEAFF. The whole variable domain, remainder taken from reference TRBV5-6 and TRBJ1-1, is DAGVTQSPTHLIKTRGQQVTLRCSPKSGHDTVSWYQQALGQGPQFIFQYYEEEERQRGNFPDRFSGHQFPNYSSELNVNALLLGDSALYLCASSLGGMPEAFFGQGTRLTVV.

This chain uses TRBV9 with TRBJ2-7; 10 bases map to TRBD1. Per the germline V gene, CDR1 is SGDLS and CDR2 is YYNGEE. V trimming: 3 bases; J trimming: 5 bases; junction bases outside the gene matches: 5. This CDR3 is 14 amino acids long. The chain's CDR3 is CASSEDRGRNEQYF. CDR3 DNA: TGTGCCAGCAGCGAAGACAGGGGGCGAAACGAGCAGTACTTC.

Here the CDR3 DNA reads TGTGCCAGCAGTGGGGCGGAGGCAACCTACGAGCAGTACTTC. Translating it yields CASSGAEATYEQYF. This chain links TRBV2 with TRBJ2-7, with D perhaps TRBD2 (5 bases). The CDR3 length is 14 residues. Looked up from germline, CDR1 is SNHLY and CDR2 is FYNNEI. V was clipped by 4 bases and J by 2 bases, with 12 bases between them.